Following are 29 T cell receptor beta chains from one sample sequenced in a study of metastatic and nonmetastatic thyroid tumors. With MiXCR, TCRdb called clones anew from the PCR reads. This sample has about 36,000 clones; less than 25% occur once, and the top ten carry roughly 15%. Nobody among the patients had been given any treatment before thyroid surgery. The material sequenced was blood. These TCRs come from a female donor with papillary thyroid cancer or a benign thyroid nodule (not recorded which). Some clones in this sample may be carry-over from other donors' samples.

This clone is classed as medium-sized. J is TRBJ1-1 and V is TRBV6-5; D unresolved. Per germline, CDR1 MNHEY and CDR2 SVGAGI. Trimming removed 1 base at V and 4 bases at J, with 10 bases between. CDR3 length: 14 residues. CDR3 DNA: TGTGCCAGCAGTTACTGGGGAGACGGCACTGAAGCTTTCTTT. Encoded protein: CASSYWGDGTEAFF.

The chain employs TRBV19 and TRBJ2-1, with TRBD2 identical over 13 bases. J gave up 2 bases and V 6 bases, and 10 bases lay outside the gene matches. The CDR3 totals 18 residues. Germline CDR1 reads LNHDA; CDR2 reads SQIVND (reference sequence). CDR3 DNA sequence: TGTGCCAGTAGCCGGGGACTAGCGGGATTGATTACCTACAATGAGCAGTTCTTC. Translated: CASSRGLAGLITYNEQFF.

In its sample, this clone was seen a few times. The J gene is TRBJ1-1, the V gene TRBV24-1; D is uncertain. Germline V gives CDR1 KGHDR, CDR2 SFDVKD. This CDR3 contains 12 residues. The germline V and J ends were trimmed by 8 bases and 0 bases, with 6 bases remaining between them. CDR3 bases: TGTGCCACCATCACAGTGAACACTGAAGCTTTCTTT. This encodes CATITVNTEAFF.

This chain uses TRBV20-1 with TRBJ2-7, with D unclear. This CDR3 contains 14 residues. Trimming removed 3 bases at V and 2 bases at J, with 14 bases between. The germline gives CDR1 DFQATT, CDR2 SNEGSKA (reference sequence). The CDR3 nucleotides are TGCAGTGCTAGCTTTGCGGTAGTACCCTACGAGCAGTACTTC. Amino acids: CSASFAVVPYEQYF.

This clone ranks as medium-sized. The chain links TRBV6-2 or TRBV6-3 to TRBJ2-3; D is uncertain. Trimming shortened V by 10 bases and J by 0 bases, and 11 bases separated the two germline ends. The CDR3 contains 13 residues. CDR1 MNHEY and CDR2 SVGEGT come from the germline V gene. CDR3 coding DNA: TGTGCCACCGCCGAAGATAGCACAGATACGCAGTATTTT. It is translated as CATAEDSTDTQYF.

The V and J genes are TRBV20-1 and TRBJ2-1; weak D call: TRBD2 (5 bases). Per germline, CDR1 DFQATT and CDR2 SNEGSKA (reference sequence). The CDR3 is 14 amino acids. Trimming cost V 6 bases and J 7 bases, with 19 bases left between them. The CDR3 region is CSALDVLDRNEQFF. As DNA, the CDR3 is TGCAGTGCCCTCGATGTACTAGATCGTAATGAGCAGTTCTTC.

This clone was detected ten times or more. The chain combines TRBV3-1 with TRBJ1-6, with a possible D match to TRBD1 (6 bases). The germline CDR1 and CDR2 sequences are LGHDT and YNNKEL (reference sequence). Deletions cut 0 bases from V and 10 bases from J, with 10 bases between. This CDR3 is built from 14 residues. CDR3 nucleotide sequence: TGTGCCAGCAGCCAAGATGGGGGGCACTCACCCCTCCACTTT. It yields the protein CASSQDGGHSPLHF.

In this sample, this clone turned up once. V and J are TRBV20-1 and TRBJ2-7, with D uncertain. Trimming removed 1 base at V and 0 bases at J, with 10 bases between. This CDR3 spans 14 amino acids. Germline assignment: CDR1 DFQATT and CDR2 SNEGSKA (reference sequence). The CDR3 reads CSARGTQSSYEQYF. The CDR3 DNA is TGCAGTGCTAGAGGTACTCAATCCTCCTACGAGCAGTACTTC.

This sequence joins TRBV30 and TRBJ1-5; D is unresolved. This CDR3 region has 13 residues. Between the trimmed V and J ends, which lost 4 bases and 7 bases, there was a span of 14 bases. Germline CDR1 GTSNPN, CDR2 SVGIG (reference sequence). The CDR3 here is CAWNAVGRQPQHF. CDR3 sequence (DNA): TGTGCCTGGAATGCAGTGGGCAGACAGCCCCAGCATTTT.

This clone has only a few counts. The chain recombines TRBV30 with TRBJ1-4, with TRBD1 matching over 8 bases. Germline CDR1 is GTSNPN and CDR2 is SVGIG (reference sequence). J gave up 8 bases and V 0 bases, and 5 bases lay outside the gene matches. The CDR3 sequence is 14 residues long. CDR3 region: CAWSVRRGQEKLFF. The CDR3, as DNA: TGTGCCTGGAGTGTACGCAGGGGGCAAGAAAAACTGTTTTTT.

Points on this clone: A junction end diverges from the germline sequence, so it may reflect a read error. The chain recombines TRBV6-1 with TRBJ2-5; D possibly corresponds to TRBD1 (6 bases). From germline, CDR1 is MNHNS and CDR2 SASEGT. This CDR3 is 13 amino acids long. This CDR3 reads CVSSVNRVETQYF. As DNA, the CDR3 is TGTGTCAGCAGTGTAAACAGGGTAGAGACCCAGTACTTC.

There are many counts of this clone. The V and J genes are TRBV5-1 and TRBJ2-6, with 9 bases that match TRBD1. Per the germline V gene, CDR1 is SGHRS and CDR2 is YFSETQ. Trimming at V came to 2 bases and at J to 0 bases, leaving 3 bases not matched to a gene. CDR3 length: 17 residues. In DNA form, the CDR3 reads TGCGCCAGCAGCTTCGGGACAGGGTCCTCTGGGGCCAACGTCCTGACTTTC. Amino acid sequence: CASSFGTGSSGANVLTF.

As regards this clone: At one end the junction does not follow the germline gene, possibly because of a read error. The rearrangement uses TRBV7-3 and TRBJ2-2; D remains unclear. The V gene's germline CDR1 is SGHTA and CDR2 FQGTGA. The CDR3 has 14 amino acids. The CDR3 sequence: CAISLGWATGELFF. CDR3 nucleotide sequence: TGTGCCATCAGCTTAGGATGGGCCACCGGGGAGCTGTTTTTT.

This clone has only a few counts. The chain is built from TRBV10-3 and TRBJ1-2, with D possibly being TRBD1 (6 bases). Germline CDR1 ENHRY, CDR2 SYGVKD. V gave up 8 bases and J gave up 6 bases, with 25 bases separating them. The CDR3 sequence is 16 residues long. In DNA, the CDR3 is TGTGCCATCGTAAGTTCCCCAGGACAGTTCAGCGATGGCTACACCTTC. Its translation is CAIVSSPGQFSDGYTF.

This chain uses TRBV3-1 with TRBJ1-2; D not certain. The CDR3 spans 12 residues. With 1 base removed from V and 8 bases from J, the gap between germline ends came to 8 bases. CDR1 and CDR2 from the germline V gene are LGHDT and YNNKEL (reference sequence). This CDR3 is CASSQGLWGYTF. The CDR3 DNA sequence: TGTGCCAGCAGCCAAGGACTTTGGGGCTACACCTTC. The variable domain in full, with the rest retrieved from reference TRBV3-1 and TRBJ1-2, is DTAVSQTPKYLVTQMGNDKSIKCEQNLGHDTMYWYKQDSKKFLKIMFSYNNKELIINETVPNRFSPKSPDKAHLNLHINSLELGDSAVYFCASSQGLWGYTFGSGTRLTVV.

This clone was detected ten times or more. The chain joins TRBV20-1 to TRBJ2-1; 13 bases line up with TRBD2. CDR1 and CDR2 from the germline V gene are DFQATT and SNEGSKA (reference sequence). V lost 0 bases, J lost 7 bases, and 15 bases stayed unmatched. The CDR3 is made up of 19 amino acids. CDR3: CSARDPGTSGILERNEQFF. As DNA, the CDR3 is TGCAGTGCTAGAGACCCCGGGACTAGCGGGATACTTGAGAGGAATGAGCAGTTCTTC.

This clone showed up many times. A read error is possible here, since a much larger clone lies one base away. The gene calls are TRBV20-1 and TRBJ2-7; possible D gene TRBD2, 7 bases. Germline assignment: CDR1 DFQATT and CDR2 SNEGSKA (reference sequence). This CDR3 is built from 16 residues. V was clipped by 0 bases and J by 2 bases, with 17 bases between them. CDR3 sequence reads: CSARDPAGEGAYEQYF. Here the CDR3 DNA reads TGCAGTGCTAGAGATCCGGCGGGGGAGGGGGCCTACGAGCAGTACTTC.

This clone was counted between two and nine times. The rearrangement joins TRBV25-1 to TRBJ2-1; D perhaps matches TRBD1 (6 bases). There are 15 residues in the CDR3. V was trimmed by 2 bases and J by 6 bases, leaving 14 bases between them. CDR1 and CDR2 from the germline V gene are MGHDK and SYGVNS. The CDR3 region has the DNA TGTGCCAGCAGTGAAGTCACAGGGCGACTCAATGAGCAGTTCTTC. It codes for CASSEVTGRLNEQFF.

This clone was found many times. The V call is TRBV12-5, the J call TRBJ2-7, with 12 bases matching TRBD2. V gave up 7 bases and J gave up 2 bases; unmatched junction bases: 6. Germline CDR1 and CDR2: LGHNT and FRNRAP. This CDR3 spans 15 amino acids. CDR3 sequence (DNA): TGTGCTAGTGCCAGACTAGCGGGAGACACCTACGAGCAGTACTTC. Its translation: CASARLAGDTYEQYF.

V gene TRBV20-1 combines with J gene TRBJ1-2, with TRBD1 matching 7 bases. The CDR3 sequence is 12 residues long. Per the germline V gene, CDR1 is DFQATT and CDR2 is SNEGSKA (reference sequence). With V trimmed by 5 bases and J by 4 bases, 4 bases remained unmatched. As DNA, the CDR3 is TGCAGTGCTCGACAGGGAACCTATGGCTACACCTTC. Its translation is CSARQGTYGYTF.

The chain links TRBV20-1 to TRBJ2-2; 10 bases align to TRBD2. The CDR3 runs to 20 residues. CDR1 and CDR2 (germline): DFQATT, SNEGSKA (reference sequence). V lost 2 bases to trimming and J lost 3 bases; unmatched junction nucleotides: 18. Here the CDR3 DNA reads TGCAGTGCTAGATCCCGACCTGTACTAGCGGGAACCGGGTACACCGGGGAGCTGTTTTTT. Translated, it gives CSARSRPVLAGTGYTGELFF.

This clone was picked up a small number of times. The chain uses TRBV2 and TRBJ2-5; D unclear. Germline V gene sequence: CDR1 SNHLY, CDR2 FYNNEI. V lost 5 bases and J lost 2, with 9 bases in between. This CDR3 region has 13 residues. CDR3 region: CASSRMEQETQYF. The CDR3 DNA is TGTGCCAGCAGTCGGATGGAACAAGAGACCCAGTACTTC. Looking up the rest from reference TRBV2 and TRBJ2-5 gives the full variable domain: EPEVTQTPSHQVTQMGQEVILRCVPISNHLYFYWYRQILGQKVEFLVSFYNNEISEKSEIFDDQFSVERPDGSNFTLKIRSTKLEDSAMYFCASSRMEQETQYFGPGTRLLVL.

This clone has just a few counts. A single base separates this from a much larger clone, so it may be a read error. Other DNA variants within this sample encode the same CDR3. The V call is TRBV7-2, the J call TRBJ2-3, with 8 bases matching TRBD2. CDR3 length: 12 residues. The ends lost 3 bases at V and 12 bases at J; junction bases unmatched: 5. Germline V gives CDR1 SGHTA, CDR2 FQGNSA. The CDR3 bases are TGTGCCAGCAGCTTTAGCGGGAAGGCACAGTATTTT. The encoded protein is CASSFSGKAQYF.

This clone was detected many times. This chain links TRBV20-1 with TRBJ2-7, with 7 bases matching TRBD1. V was clipped by 4 bases and J by 1 base; unmatched bases: 7. Germline CDR1 reads DFQATT; CDR2 reads SNEGSKA (reference sequence). This CDR3 spans 14 amino acids. The CDR3 region is CSANRDRLSYEQYF. CDR3 bases: TGCAGTGCTAACCGGGACAGATTATCCTACGAGCAGTACTTC.

Only a few counts were recorded for this clone. V and J are TRBV6-1 and TRBJ2-7; no definite D call. The CDR3 runs to 14 residues. V lost 3 bases and J 1 base, leaving 10 bases between the germline ends. Per germline, CDR1 MNHNS and CDR2 SASEGT. CDR3 residues: CASSEHRLSYEQYF. The DNA of the CDR3 is TGTGCCAGCAGTGAGCACCGCCTATCCTACGAGCAGTACTTC.

This CDR3 reads CASQAKLASRPSDSPLHF. CDR3 bases: TGTGCCAGCCAGGCGAAGCTGGCCTCACGCCCTTCTGACTCGCCCCTCCACTTT. The V and J genes are TRBV6-4 and TRBJ1-6, with unresolved D. V dropped 8 bases and J dropped 13 bases, with 33 bases sitting between them. CDR1 is MRHNA and CDR2 is SNTAGT in the germline V gene. CDR3 size: 18 residues.

There are many counts of this clone. In the same sample, other DNA sequences code for this CDR3. The gene calls are TRBV10-1 and TRBJ2-1, with D possibly matching TRBD2 (6 bases). The V gene's germline CDR1 is WNHNN and CDR2 SYGVQD (reference sequence). The CDR3 extends over 13 amino acids. The ends were cut back, 2 bases at V and 7 bases at J, with 9 bases in the middle. In DNA, the CDR3 is TGCGCCAGCAGTGAGGCGGGACCTAATGAGCAGTTCTTC. Its translation is CASSEAGPNEQFF.

This clone is medium-sized by share. The chain has TRBV24-1 and TRBJ2-7; maybe TRBD2 (5 bases). The V end lost 3 bases, the J end lost 0 bases, and 8 bases lay between the germline ends. The CDR3 is 14 amino acids. Germline assignment: CDR1 KGHDR and CDR2 SFDVKD. CDR3 nucleotides: TGTGCCACCAGTGATAGCGGTAGCTCCTACGAGCAGTACTTC. Protein: CATSDSGSSYEQYF.

This clone was recorded a few times. The chain carries TRBV12-3 or TRBV12-4 and TRBJ1-5; D unresolved. The CDR3 runs to 14 residues. Trimming shortened V by 3 bases and J by 12 bases, and 18 bases separated the two germline ends. The CDR3 loop reads CASSLRQRAISQHF. CDR3 bases: TGTGCCAGCAGTTTGAGGCAGAGGGCAATCAGCCAGCATTTT.